The clone carrying this TCR beta chain was found once. Germline V gene data show CDR1 as MNHNY and CDR2 as SVGAGI (reference sequence). The length of the CDR3 is 14 residues. Trimming removed 5 bases at V and 4 bases at J, with 14 bases between. This table comes from immunoSEQ multiplex PCR, and its TCRdb copy is limited to in-frame clones, with some not included. The table has around 50,000 clones, approximately 92% seen once. This record comes from a study of T cell changes during pregnancy in multiple sclerosis. This sequence joins TRBV6-6 and TRBJ1-1; D is ambiguous. The sequence came from a female donor with multiple sclerosis, enrolled in a pregnancy study. This specimen was CD4+ T cells from peripheral blood mononuclear cells, taken in the third trimester of pregnancy. CDR3 amino acids: CASSPTGIGTEAFF. DNA for the CDR3: TGTGCCAGCAGTCCCACGGGAATTGGCACTGAAGCTTTCTTT.